This T cell receptor beta chain appears in the sequencing data of a study of T cell changes during pregnancy in multiple sclerosis. Clones were read by immunoSEQ multiplex PCR, and TCRdb kept only the in-frame ones, dropping some. The table has more than 70,000 clones, 93% seen once. The junction had 6 bases not matched to a gene; V was cut back by 0 bases and J by 1 base. There are 18 residues in the CDR3. Germline CDR1 is SGDLS and CDR2 is YYNGEE. This chain connects TRBV9 to TRBJ2-3; 12 bases map to TRBD2. The clonotype originates from a female donor with multiple sclerosis, enrolled in a pregnancy study. The sample was peripheral blood, taken in the second trimester of pregnancy. For the CDR3, the DNA is TGTGCCAGCAGCGTAGCTTCGACTAGCGGGGGCCGCACAGATACGCAGTATTTT. Translated, it gives CASSVASTSGGRTDTQYF.